These 10 T cell receptor beta chains were all obtained from the same sample, sequenced in a study of cytomegalovirus exposure and HLA in healthy donors. Primers: 60 Vbeta forward and 13 Jbeta reverse. Clones were read by immunoSEQ multiplex PCR, and TCRdb kept only the in-frame ones, dropping some. This sample carries more than 150,000 clones, over 75% of them seen once, and the ten largest clones take about 0.24%. Sequences were obtained from PBMCs. The receptor set was obtained from a girl under three years old in good health and CMV-seronegative.

This clone was seen a single time. Relative to the germline gene, one junction end is altered; a read error may explain this. The chain uses TRBV15 and TRBJ1-1; 7 nucleotides match TRBD1. This CDR3 comprises 17 residues. Germline V gene sequence: CDR1 LNHNV, CDR2 YYDKDF (reference sequence). The CDR3 loop is CATSRDRQGEWGTETFF. CDR3 coding DNA: TGTGCCACCAGCAGAGATCGCCAGGGGGAATGGGGCACTGAAACTTTCTTT.

V usage is TRBV19 and J usage is TRBJ2-3; 7 bases match TRBD1. Germline CDR1 and CDR2: LNHDA and SQIVND (reference sequence). V dropped 3 bases and J dropped 0; count of bases not matched to a gene: 3. This CDR3 region has 15 residues. This CDR3 is CASSIRGQSTDTQYF. The CDR3 nucleotides read TGTGCCAGTAGTATTCGGGGACAGAGCACAGATACGCAGTATTTT.

J is TRBJ2-1 and V is TRBV5-6; a possible D gene is TRBD2 (6 bases). The CDR3 loop spans 16 amino acids. Germline V lookup: CDR1 SGHDT, CDR2 YYEEEE. Trimming pared 4 bases from V and 4 bases from J, leaving 18 bases between. CDR3 sequence reads: CASSRNEGLAYNEQFF. In nucleotides, the CDR3 is TGTGCCAGCAGCCGAAACGAAGGGCTAGCGTACAATGAGCAGTTCTTC.

V gene TRBV5-1 combines with J gene TRBJ2-3, with 7 bases matching TRBD2. Per the germline V gene, CDR1 is SGHRS and CDR2 is YFSETQ. This CDR3 is 12 amino acids long. Unmatched junction bases numbered 1, after V lost 4 bases and J lost 5 bases. CDR3 nucleotides: TGCGCCAGCAGCGGGGGGGGAGATACGCAGTATTTT. It translates to CASSGGGDTQYF.

Notes on this clone: One end of the junction fails to match germline, which may point to a read error. The CDR3 nucleotides are TGTGCCAGCAGCCGATCGACTAGCACGGATACGCAGTATTTT. It codes for CASSRSTSTDTQYF. This chain connects TRBV5-4 to TRBJ2-3; 7 nucleotides agree with TRBD2. Per the germline V gene, CDR1 is SGHNT and CDR2 is YYREEE (reference sequence). There are 14 residues in the CDR3.

The J gene is TRBJ1-1, the V gene TRBV10-3; D unresolved. Trimming left V 5 bases short and J 7 bases short, with 8 bases between. Germline loops: CDR1 ENHRY, CDR2 SYGVKD. The CDR3 is made up of 11 amino acids. CDR3 region: CAISSTVEAFF. The CDR3 nucleotides read TGTGCCATCAGTAGCACAGTTGAAGCTTTCTTT.

The chain joins TRBV30 to TRBJ2-2; possible D gene TRBD1, 5 bases. Between the trimmed V and J ends, which lost 1 base and 4 bases, there was a span of 19 bases. CDR1 GTSNPN and CDR2 SVGIG come from the germline V gene (reference sequence). The CDR3 is made up of 17 amino acids. CDR3 bases: TGTGCCTGGAGTGGGTTGTATGTGGGGCCGAGCACCGGGGAGCTGTTTTTT. Residues: CAWSGLYVGPSTGELFF.

This chain connects TRBV19 to TRBJ1-3; 7 bases match TRBD1. The ends lost 4 bases at V and 4 bases at J; junction bases unmatched: 7. This CDR3 has 15 residues. Germline assignment: CDR1 LNHDA and CDR2 SQIVND (reference sequence). The CDR3 bases are TGTGCCAGTAGTACATCCGGGACAGAGGGAAACACCATATATTTT. Translated, it gives CASSTSGTEGNTIYF.

The chain has TRBV4-1 and TRBJ1-3, with TRBD1 matching 10 bases. From germline, CDR1 is MGHRA and CDR2 YSYEKL. The J segment lost 1 base and the V segment lost 2 bases, leaving 8 bases of the junction unmatched. This CDR3 is built from 18 residues. CDR3 protein: CASSQPRDRGTSGNTIYF. In DNA form, the CDR3 reads TGCGCCAGCAGCCAACCTAGGGACAGGGGAACGTCTGGAAACACCATATATTTT.

The chain links TRBV6-5 to TRBJ1-1; D is possibly TRBD1 (6 bases). Trimming removed 6 bases at V and 8 bases at J, with 19 bases between. The CDR3 length is 14 residues. Germline loops: CDR1 MNHEY, CDR2 SVGAGI. The CDR3 bases are TGTGCCAGCAGATCCCGACAGGAGCGCACGGAAGCTTTCTTT. It encodes CASRSRQERTEAFF.